One TCR beta chain is described in this entry. The antigen is undetermined. This sample is part of a study of cytomegalovirus exposure and HLA in healthy donors. Points from the study as a whole: Diagnosis of cytomegalovirus status made by the classifier reportedly showed high specificity and sensitivity. Per a prior analysis, the majority of TCR beta V segments were productive roughly 87% or roughly 30% of the time.

Primers for the PCR totalled 60 Vbeta and 13 Jbeta. The assay was immunoSEQ multiplex PCR, and TCRdb's table has in-frame clones only and misses some. Altogether approximately 100,000 clones are present, 70% to 85% being singletons, with the ten largest covering around 3.4%. Sequencing used PBMCs. This receptor was identified in a man aged 55 to 69 in good health and CMV-seronegative.

This chain's CDR3 is CASSLETGGMTQNTEAFF. The CDR3, as DNA: TGTGCCAGCAGCTTAGAGACAGGGGGCATGACACAGAACACTGAAGCTTTCTTT. This chain connects TRBV7-2 to TRBJ1-1; 10 bases line up with TRBD1. CDR3 length: 18 residues. Germline CDR1 and CDR2: SGHTA and FQGNSA. J lost 1 base, V lost 1 base, and 9 bases had no gene match.